Following are 23 T cell receptor beta chains from one sample sequenced in a study of blood T cell repertoires in COVID-19. Some clones are missing from TCRdb's copy, which holds only in-frame ones; the method was immunoSEQ multiplex PCR. Of 280,000 or so clones in the sample, approximately 84% were seen once. The sample comprised peripheral blood. The receptors shown here come from a woman aged 30 to 39 who had recovered from COVID-19.

V is TRBV7-9 and J is TRBJ2-3; TRBD2 is a possible D gene (5 bases). The CDR3 runs to 13 residues. The germline gives CDR1 SEHNR, CDR2 FQNEAQ (reference sequence). V lost 5 bases to trimming and J lost 0 bases, with 6 bases between them. The CDR3 coding sequence is TGTGCCAGCAGCGCGGGTAGCACAGATACGCAGTATTTT. Its translation is CASSAGSTDTQYF.

J is TRBJ2-2 and V is TRBV19; a weak D match, TRBD1 (5 bases). The V end was cut by 3 bases, the J end by 0 bases, with 17 bases between. Germline loops: CDR1 LNHDA, CDR2 SQIVND (reference sequence). This CDR3 region has 18 residues. The CDR3 nucleotides read TGTGCCAGTAGTATTTTGGATCGGACACTGACGAACACCGGGGAGCTGTTTTTT. Its protein is CASSILDRTLTNTGELFF.

The chain employs TRBV12-1 and TRBJ1-5. TRBV12-1 is an annotated pseudogene. The CDR3 loop spans 16 amino acids. CDR3 in DNA: TGTGCCAGCAGCTTCCCCAGAGTCCGGGGGGGGCAGCCCCAGCATTTT. Its protein product is CASSFPRVRGGQPQHF.

The chain employs TRBV28 and TRBJ1-2, with D possibly being TRBD1 (6 bases). Germline V lookup: CDR1 MDHEN, CDR2 SYDVKM. The CDR3 loop spans 14 amino acids. The V end lost 5 bases, the J end lost 6 bases, and 16 bases lay between the germline ends. CDR3 sequence (DNA): TGTGCCAGCAGTCAATTCACAGGGACGGATGGCTACACCTTC. Residues: CASSQFTGTDGYTF.

This chain joins TRBV2 and TRBJ1-4, with 10 bases aligning to TRBD1. This CDR3 is built from 13 residues. Germline-derived CDR1 and CDR2 are SNHLY and FYNNEI. V dropped 3 bases and J dropped 8; count of bases not matched to a gene: 0. The CDR3 sequence: CASSETGGEKLFF. The CDR3 DNA follows: TGTGCCAGCAGTGAGACAGGGGGCGAAAAACTGTTTTTT.

The chain employs TRBV6-1 and TRBJ1-2; D is ambiguous. The CDR3 is made up of 14 amino acids. Germline-derived CDR1 and CDR2 are MNHNS and SASEGT. V was clipped by 1 base and J by 0 bases, with 6 bases between them. In nucleotides, the CDR3 is TGTGCCAGCAGTGAAGTCACAGCTAACTATGGCTACACCTTC. Translation: CASSEVTANYGYTF.

The V gene is TRBV28, the J gene TRBJ2-5; 7 bases agree with TRBD2. The length of the CDR3 is 13 residues. J was trimmed by 3 bases and V by 5 bases; bases with no gene match: 3. Per the germline V gene, CDR1 is MDHEN and CDR2 is SYDVKM. The CDR3 nucleotides read TGTGCCAGCAGTATACGGGAGGAAGAGACCCAGTACTTC. Its protein product is CASSIREEETQYF.

The V gene is TRBV7-2, the J gene TRBJ2-1; TRBD2 matches 7 bases. The CDR3 runs 14 residues. V lost 0 bases, J lost 9 bases, and 5 bases stayed unmatched. Germline values: CDR1 SGHTA, CDR2 FQGNSA. CDR3 residues: CASSLARGRAEQFF. The CDR3 bases are TGTGCCAGCAGCTTAGCCCGGGGGAGGGCTGAGCAGTTCTTC.

The genes are TRBV5-5 and TRBJ2-1; tentatively, D is TRBD1 (6 bases). Germline V gene lookup returns CDR1 SGHKS and CDR2 YYEKEE (reference sequence). There are 12 residues in the CDR3. V was trimmed by 0 bases and J by 8 bases, leaving 6 bases between them. CDR3 loop: CASSLEGDEQFF. The CDR3 DNA sequence: TGTGCCAGCAGCTTGGAGGGGGATGAGCAGTTCTTC.

The CDR3 reads CATVRESNEQFF. CDR3 in DNA: TGTGCCACCGTCCGGGAGAGCAATGAGCAGTTCTTC. This chain joins TRBV19 and TRBJ2-1; D might be TRBD2 (6 bases). This CDR3 spans 12 amino acids. V was trimmed by 10 bases and J by 6 bases, leaving 13 bases between them. Germline V lookup: CDR1 LNHDA, CDR2 SQIVND (reference sequence). Together with reference TRBV19 and TRBJ2-1, the CDR3 gives the full variable domain: DGGITQSPKYLFRKEGQNVTLSCEQNLNHDAMYWYRQDPGQGLRLIYYSQIVNDFQKGDIAEGYSVSREKKESFPLTVTSAQKNPTAFYLCATVRESNEQFFGPGTRLTVL.

The chain couples TRBV12-3 or TRBV12-4 to TRBJ1-2, with no clear D. CDR3 size: 12 residues. V lost 2 bases to trimming and J lost 4 bases, with 5 bases between them. CDR3 bases: TGTGCCAGCAGTTTACGGAGCTATGGCTACACCTTC. Amino acids: CASSLRSYGYTF.

The V and J genes are TRBV15 and TRBJ1-1, with D uncertain. V lost 4 bases to trimming and J lost 10 bases, with 19 bases between them. The CDR3 is 14 amino acids. Germline CDR1 reads LNHNV; CDR2 reads YYDKDF (reference sequence). The CDR3 is CATSTDLLRVGAFF. In DNA, the CDR3 is TGTGCCACCAGCACGGACCTTCTGAGGGTGGGAGCTTTCTTT.

The chain combines TRBV11-3 with TRBJ1-6, with TRBD1 matching over 9 bases. This CDR3 is 18 amino acids long. The germline V gene encodes CDR1 SGHNT and CDR2 YENEEA. V gave up 5 bases and J gave up 1 base; unmatched junction bases: 9. The CDR3: CASSVRDRDVSYNSPLHF. The DNA of the CDR3 is TGTGCCAGCAGCGTCCGGGACAGGGATGTATCCTATAATTCACCCCTCCACTTT.

This rearrangement joins TRBV10-3 to TRBJ1-4; TRBD1 agrees at 9 bases. This CDR3 region has 13 residues. Germline assignment: CDR1 ENHRY and CDR2 SYGVKD. Germline trimming cut 10 bases from V and 6 bases from J; bases unmatched to any gene: 6. CDR3 protein: CATRTGDHEKLFF. In DNA, the CDR3 is TGTGCCACACGGACAGGGGACCATGAAAAACTGTTTTTT.

The genes are TRBV29-1 and TRBJ2-1, with 9 bases matching TRBD1. V shed 6 bases and J 11 bases; nucleotides not matched to a gene: 8. CDR3 length equals 12 residues. CDR1 SQVTM and CDR2 ANQGSEA come from the germline V gene. The CDR3 DNA follows: TGCAGCGTGGGAACAGGGGGCGGAAAGCAGTTCTTC. It translates to CSVGTGGGKQFF.

V usage is TRBV28 and J usage is TRBJ2-5; D perhaps matches TRBD1 (5 bases). V was pared by 6 bases and J by 4 bases, with 9 bases between. This CDR3 region has 12 residues. CDR1 MDHEN and CDR2 SYDVKM come from the germline V gene. The CDR3 sequence: CASRQGPETQYF. The CDR3, as DNA: TGTGCCAGCAGGCAGGGTCCAGAGACCCAGTACTTC. The full variable domain, its missing parts supplied by reference TRBV28 and TRBJ2-5, is DVKVTQSSRYLVKRTGEKVFLECVQDMDHENMFWYRQDPGLGLRLIYFSYDVKMKEKGDIPEGYSVSREKKERFSLILESASTNQTSMYLCASRQGPETQYFGPGTRLLVL.

This clone was counted once. The CDR3: CASSALQGEGQPQHF. The CDR3, as DNA: TGTGCCAGCAGCGCACTACAGGGGGAAGGACAGCCCCAGCATTTT. The chain carries TRBV7-9 and TRBJ1-5; 8 nucleotides line up with TRBD1. The CDR3 has 15 amino acids. Trimming cost V 5 bases and J 7 bases; bases outside gene matches: 10. Per the germline V gene, CDR1 is SEHNR and CDR2 is FQNEAQ (reference sequence).

V gene TRBV7-3 combines with J gene TRBJ2-2; D is undetermined. The germline CDR1 and CDR2 sequences are SGHTA and FQGTGA. V gave up 5 bases and J gave up 0 bases, with 7 bases separating them. The CDR3 loop spans 14 amino acids. This CDR3 reads CASSPSANTGELFF. The CDR3 DNA is TGTGCCAGCAGCCCTTCGGCGAACACCGGGGAGCTGTTTTTT.

The chain is built from TRBV27 and TRBJ1-2; 7 bases fit TRBD1. The CDR3 is made up of 12 amino acids. Germline assignment: CDR1 MNHEY and CDR2 SMNVEV (reference sequence). V lost 8 bases to trimming and J lost 6 bases; unmatched junction nucleotides: 6. The DNA for the CDR3 is TGTGCCAGCCTTGGACAGGAAGATGGCTACACCTTC. Its translation: CASLGQEDGYTF.

This clone was seen just once. The chain uses TRBV2 and TRBJ2-3; maybe TRBD1 (6 bases). This CDR3 is built from 13 residues. The V gene's germline CDR1 is SNHLY and CDR2 FYNNEI. V was pared by 8 bases and J by 2 bases, with 11 bases between. Here the CDR3 DNA reads TGTGCCAGCGTCGGACAGCACACAGATACGCAGTATTTT. It encodes CASVGQHTDTQYF.

This chain connects TRBV6-1 to TRBJ1-2; D unresolved. This CDR3 region has 12 residues. V shed 2 bases and J shed 13 bases, with 14 bases lying between them. Germline V gene sequence: CDR1 MNHNS, CDR2 SASEGT. CDR3 residues: CASSERRIEGTF. The CDR3 region has the DNA TGTGCCAGCAGTGAAAGGAGGATTGAGGGCACCTTC.

The rearrangement uses TRBV28 and TRBJ1-2, with 9 nucleotides matching TRBD1. Germline-derived CDR1 and CDR2 are MDHEN and SYDVKM. V was pared by 6 bases and J by 4 bases, with 6 bases of the junction left unmatched. The CDR3 has 14 amino acids. CDR3 sequence (DNA): TGTGCCAGCAGAGCTACAGGGGGCGCCTATGGCTACACCTTC. It codes for CASRATGGAYGYTF.

J is TRBJ1-1 and V is TRBV14; TRBD1 is a possible D gene (5 bases). V dropped 1 base and J dropped 6 bases, with 12 bases sitting between them. This CDR3 has 14 residues. CDR1 and CDR2 from the germline V gene are SGHDN and FVKESK. The chain's CDR3 is CASSQVRGLAEAFF. In DNA, the CDR3 is TGTGCCAGCAGCCAAGTTCGGGGGTTGGCTGAAGCTTTCTTT.